This T cell receptor beta chain derives from a study of T cell repertoires in cytomegalovirus infection. Study details: Matching HLA type and CMV infection were both indicated by public TCR beta signatures. Overall study findings and caveats: Ex vivo, HLA-C-restricted CMV-specific TCR beta clonotypes prevailed over the rest of the response. Based on cumulative public TCR beta family frequency, carriers of CMV plus the relevant HLA were identified.

Germline V gene sequence: CDR1 SNHLY, CDR2 FYNNEI. This CDR3 spans 19 amino acids. V lost 8 bases, J lost 2 bases, and 11 bases stayed unmatched. With respect to this clonotype: Its antigen remains unidentified.

TCRdb re-called the reads with MiXCR, one entry per CDR3 protein. Of about 830,000 distinct CDR3 sequences listed, over 25% are singletons. This rearrangement joins TRBV2 to TRBJ2-2, with 16 bases identical to TRBD2. The source was cultured CD8+ T cells from PBMCs, collected from culture after CMV antigen stimulation. This TCR was sampled from a human donor in good health (CMV status not recorded). Some clones in this sample may be carry-over from other donors' samples. CDR3 in amino acids: CASYLVGLAGGPNTGELFF. In DNA, the CDR3 is TGTGCCAGCTACCTTGTGGGACTAGCGGGGGGGCCTAACACCGGGGAGCTGTTTTTT.